The rows below give T cell receptor beta chains drawn from one sample of a study of T-cell memory formation after mild COVID-19. TCRdb fed the 5' RACE reads into MiXCR, producing one record per CDR3 protein. The sample contains about 320,000 distinct CDR3 sequences, 14% of which appear only once. Sample: PBMCs or a T cell subset sorted from them (not recorded which). These TCRs come from a man aged 18-30 years who had mild COVID-19 (a few samples of this study predate the infection). Cell type and time point are not known. Each CDR3 is given with its conserved first and last residue. The D gene is left open where the match is weak. Size values are once, few and many counts, or a class for expanded clones, and some rows have none.

d_gene: -
v_gene: TRBV27
abundance: few
j_gene: TRBJ2-7
CDR3aa: CASSFRESYEQYF
CDR3nt: TGTGCCAGCAGTTTTAGAGAATCCTACGAGCAGTACTTC

d_gene: TRBD2
v_gene: TRBV20-1
abundance: -
j_gene: TRBJ2-1
CDR3aa: CSALREGGSYNEQFF
CDR3nt: TGCAGTGCCCTAAGGGAGGGAGGCTCCTACAATGAGCAGTTCTTC

d_gene: -
v_gene: TRBV5-1
abundance: few
j_gene: TRBJ2-5
CDR3aa: CASSLGAGPYQETQYF
CDR3nt: TGCGCCAGCAGCTTGGGGGCCGGCCCGTACCAAGAGACCCAGTACTTC

d_gene: -
v_gene: TRBV6-5
abundance: few
j_gene: TRBJ1-3
CDR3aa: CASSSPAEVAGNTIYF
CDR3nt: TGTGCCAGCAGTTCGCCGGCGGAGGTGGCTGGAAACACCATATATTTT

d_gene: TRBD1
v_gene: TRBV20-1
abundance: -
j_gene: TRBJ2-2
CDR3aa: CSARQGTNTGELFF
CDR3nt: TGCAGTGCAAGACAGGGGACGAACACCGGGGAGCTGTTTTTT

d_gene: TRBD1
v_gene: TRBV10-3
abundance: few
j_gene: TRBJ1-1
CDR3aa: CATRQGHTEAFF
CDR3nt: TGTGCCACCCGACAGGGGCACACTGAAGCTTTCTTT

d_gene: TRBD1
v_gene: TRBV10-3
abundance: many
j_gene: TRBJ1-1
CDR3aa: CAVTTGAEAFF
CDR3nt: TGTGCCGTCACTACAGGGGCTGAAGCTTTCTTT

d_gene: TRBD1
v_gene: TRBV6-2/TRBV6-3
abundance: -
j_gene: TRBJ2-7
CDR3aa: CASSYRDRSTYEQYF
CDR3nt: TGTGCCAGCAGTTACCGGGACAGGTCCACCTACGAGCAGTACTTC

d_gene: -
v_gene: TRBV15
abundance: few
j_gene: TRBJ2-3
CDR3aa: CATSPRDGTYKADTQYF
CDR3nt: TGTGCCACCAGCCCCCGGGATGGTACTTACAAAGCAGATACGCAGTATTTT

d_gene: TRBD1
v_gene: TRBV4-1
abundance: few
j_gene: TRBJ1-2
CDR3aa: CASSQAAGTGYGYTF
CDR3nt: TGCGCCAGCAGCCAAGCCGCCGGGACAGGCTATGGCTACACCTTC